This TCR beta chain was obtained from a study of shared clonotypes between healthy human individuals. Study-wide findings and caveats: The genetic and exposure-history diversity represented was limited by few donors.

Germline-derived CDR1 and CDR2 are SGHTA and FQGNSA. The CDR3 runs 18 residues. The V gene end was trimmed by 1 base and the J gene end by 5 bases; junction bases not matched to a gene: 7. In unsorted samples, genomic DNA was obtained using 80 million to 90 million PBMCs. A few counts support this clone. Antigen specificity is unknown. Generated by immunoSEQ multiplex PCR, the TCRdb table keeps only in-frame clones and is missing some. The sample has roughly 480,000 clones; 65% to 80% are singletons. The clonotype was recovered from a woman in her forties in good health. Some clones in this sample may be carry-over from other donors' samples. The rearrangement links TRBV7-2 to TRBJ2-3; the match to TRBD2 covers 15 bases. Input material: PBMCs. CDR3 sequence reads: CASSLGRGLAGGKDTQYF. In DNA form, the CDR3 reads TGTGCCAGCAGCTTAGGTCGGGGACTAGCGGGAGGTAAAGATACGCAGTATTTT.